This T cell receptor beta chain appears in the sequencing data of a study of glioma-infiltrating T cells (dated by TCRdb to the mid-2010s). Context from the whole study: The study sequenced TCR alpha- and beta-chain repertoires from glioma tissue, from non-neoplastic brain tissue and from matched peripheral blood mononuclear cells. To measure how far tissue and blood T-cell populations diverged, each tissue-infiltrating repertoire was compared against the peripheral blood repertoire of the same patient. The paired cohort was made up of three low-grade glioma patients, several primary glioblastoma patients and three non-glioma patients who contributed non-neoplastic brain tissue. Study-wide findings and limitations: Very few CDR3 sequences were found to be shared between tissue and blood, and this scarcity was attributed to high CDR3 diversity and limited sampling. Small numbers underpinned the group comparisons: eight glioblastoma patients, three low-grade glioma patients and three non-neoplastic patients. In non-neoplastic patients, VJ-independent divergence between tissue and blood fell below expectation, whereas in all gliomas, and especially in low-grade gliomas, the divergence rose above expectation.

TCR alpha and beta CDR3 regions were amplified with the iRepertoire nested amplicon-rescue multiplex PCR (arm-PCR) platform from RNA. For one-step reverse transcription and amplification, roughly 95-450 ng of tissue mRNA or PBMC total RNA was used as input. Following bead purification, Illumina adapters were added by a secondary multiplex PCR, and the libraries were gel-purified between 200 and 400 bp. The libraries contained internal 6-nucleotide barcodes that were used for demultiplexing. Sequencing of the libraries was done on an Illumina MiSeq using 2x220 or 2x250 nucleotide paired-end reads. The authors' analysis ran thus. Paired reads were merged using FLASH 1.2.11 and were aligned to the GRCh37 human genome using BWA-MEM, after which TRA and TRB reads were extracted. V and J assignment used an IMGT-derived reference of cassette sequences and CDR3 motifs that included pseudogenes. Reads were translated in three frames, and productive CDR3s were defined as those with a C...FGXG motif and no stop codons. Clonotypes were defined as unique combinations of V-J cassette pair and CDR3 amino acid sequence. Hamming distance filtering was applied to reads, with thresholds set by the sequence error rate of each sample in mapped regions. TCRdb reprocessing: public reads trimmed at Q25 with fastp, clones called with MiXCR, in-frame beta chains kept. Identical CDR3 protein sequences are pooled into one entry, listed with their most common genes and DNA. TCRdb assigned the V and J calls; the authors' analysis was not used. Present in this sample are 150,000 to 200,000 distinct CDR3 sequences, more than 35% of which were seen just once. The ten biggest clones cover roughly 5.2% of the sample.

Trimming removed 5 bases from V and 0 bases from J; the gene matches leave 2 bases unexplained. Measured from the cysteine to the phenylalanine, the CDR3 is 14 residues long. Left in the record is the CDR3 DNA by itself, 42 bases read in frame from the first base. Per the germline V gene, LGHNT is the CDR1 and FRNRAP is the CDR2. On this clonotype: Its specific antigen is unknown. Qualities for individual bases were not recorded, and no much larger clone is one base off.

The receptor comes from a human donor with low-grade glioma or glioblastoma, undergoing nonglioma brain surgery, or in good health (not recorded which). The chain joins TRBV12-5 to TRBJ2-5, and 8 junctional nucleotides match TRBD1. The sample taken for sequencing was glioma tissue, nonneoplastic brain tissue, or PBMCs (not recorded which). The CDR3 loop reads CASGKGQDQETQYF. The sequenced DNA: TGTGCTAGTGGTAAGGGACAGGACCAAGAGACCCAGTACTTC.